Below, 18 T cell receptor beta chains from the same sample are listed, as sequenced in a study of graft-versus-host responses after intestinal transplantation. The method was immunoSEQ multiplex PCR; TCRdb's version includes in-frame clones alone and lacks a portion of them. The sample shows some 8,500 clones, about nine tenths of them seen only once. Specimen: PBMCs, collected about 30 days after intestinal transplant. The receptors were gathered from a human patient who received an intestinal transplant, so some T cells may come from the graft donor.

J is TRBJ2-1 and V is TRBV21-1. TRBV21-1 is a pseudogene segment. The CDR3 consists of 14 residues. CDR3 sequence reads: CASSKAYPDGEQFF. The CDR3 region has the DNA TGTGCCAGCAGCAAAGCTTACCCGGACGGTGAGCAGTTCTTC.

The chain employs TRBV7-8 and TRBJ1-1, with D unclear. Per the germline V gene, CDR1 is SGHVS and CDR2 is FQNEAQ. The CDR3 is 14 residues long. V was trimmed by 4 bases and J by 4 bases, leaving 13 bases between them. DNA for the CDR3: TGTGCCAGCAGCTCCTCTCACATATTCACTGAAGCTTTCTTT. It encodes CASSSSHIFTEAFF.

The J gene is TRBJ2-1, the V gene TRBV4-1; no firm D call. CDR3 length: 16 amino acids. Germline CDR1 and CDR2: MGHRA and YSYEKL. The V end was cut by 0 bases, the J end by 6 bases, with 15 bases between. CDR3 DNA: TGCGCCAGCAGCCAAGATCCACATAAAACGTCCAATGAGCAGTTCTTC. This gives the protein CASSQDPHKTSNEQFF.

The CDR3 coding sequence is TGTGCCAGCAGCCAAGACTACGGGGGCCCGGCGGAGCAGTTCTTC. Translated: CASSQDYGGPAEQFF. V and J are TRBV4-2 and TRBJ2-1; D may match TRBD1 or TRBD2 (6 bases each). CDR3 size: 15 residues. Per the germline V gene, CDR1 is LGHNA and CDR2 is YNFKEQ. V shed 0 bases and J shed 10 bases, with 16 bases lying between them.

The chain recombines TRBV27 with TRBJ2-1; the D gene could be TRBD1 or TRBD2 (5 bases each). Germline values: CDR1 MNHEY, CDR2 SMNVEV (reference sequence). Trimming left V 4 bases short and J 2 bases short, with 9 bases between. The CDR3 has 14 residues. The CDR3 loop reads CASSWGSAYNEQFF. The CDR3 bases are TGTGCCAGCAGTTGGGGGTCTGCCTACAATGAGCAGTTCTTC.

The chain carries TRBV7-8 and TRBJ1-1, with D uncertain. Trimming pared 5 bases from V and 1 base from J, leaving 8 bases between. The germline V gene has CDR1 SGHVS and CDR2 FQNEAQ. The CDR3 contains 13 residues. DNA for the CDR3: TGTGCCAGCAGCGAAGACCGGAACACTGAAGCTTTCTTT. Protein sequence: CASSEDRNTEAFF.

The genes are TRBV18 and TRBJ2-7; tentatively, D is TRBD1 (6 bases). CDR1 and CDR2 from the germline V gene are KGHSH and LQKENI. The V end lost 0 bases, the J end lost 3 bases, and 6 bases lay between the germline ends. The CDR3 has 13 amino acids. CDR3 amino acids: CASSPPDSYEQYF. The CDR3, as DNA: TGTGCCAGCTCACCACCGGACAGCTACGAGCAGTACTTC.

This clone appeared a single time. V gene TRBV21-1 combines with J gene TRBJ1-1; the table's TRBD1 call for D was not verified on the DNA. TRBV21-1 is recorded as a pseudogene. This CDR3 comprises 14 residues. CDR3 loop: CASSRTGGFTEAFF. The CDR3 nucleotides are TGTGCCAGCAGCAGGACAGGGGGCTTCACTGAAGCTTTCTTT.

V usage is TRBV7-2 and J usage is TRBJ2-7; 9 nucleotides match TRBD2. With 1 base clipped from V and 2 bases from J, the junction kept 3 bases outside the gene matches. The CDR3 consists of 15 residues. Germline V gives CDR1 SGHTA, CDR2 FQGNSA. CDR3 in DNA: TGTGCCAGCAGCTTAGGTCTAGCGGGGACCTACGAGCAGTACTTC. It encodes CASSLGLAGTYEQYF.

The V and J genes are TRBV19 and TRBJ2-1; D possibly corresponds to TRBD2 (7 bases). The V gene's germline CDR1 is LNHDA and CDR2 SQIVND (reference sequence). V was trimmed by 1 base and J by 3 bases, leaving 10 bases between them. The CDR3 loop spans 15 amino acids. Here the CDR3 reads CASSIGGGGYNEQFF. In DNA, the CDR3 is TGTGCCAGTAGTATAGGAGGGGGGGGCTACAATGAGCAGTTCTTC.

The genes are TRBV4-1 and TRBJ2-1; D unclear. The germline CDR1 and CDR2 sequences are MGHRA and YSYEKL. V was pared by 0 bases and J by 10 bases, with 10 bases between. This CDR3 spans 13 amino acids. The CDR3 here is CASSQDLVSEQFF. In DNA form, the CDR3 reads TGCGCCAGCAGCCAAGATCTGGTAAGCGAGCAGTTCTTC.

The chain is built from TRBV5-4 and TRBJ1-3; possible D gene TRBD1, 5 bases. The CDR3 is 15 amino acids. CDR1 SGHNT and CDR2 YYREEE come from the germline V gene (reference sequence). V lost 0 bases to trimming and J lost 2 bases, with 9 bases between them. CDR3 protein: CASSLERGAGNTIYF. The CDR3 DNA reads as TGTGCCAGCAGCTTGGAGCGAGGGGCTGGAAACACCATATATTTT.

DNA of the CDR3: TGCAGCGTTGACAGGGGCACAGATACGCAGTATTTT. Translated, it gives CSVDRGTDTQYF. V is TRBV29-1 and J is TRBJ2-3; tentative D call: TRBD1 (5 bases). CDR3 size: 12 residues. The V gene lost 3 bases and the J gene lost 1 base, with 5 bases spanning the gap. Germline V gives CDR1 SQVTM, CDR2 ANQGSEA.

The chain has TRBV4-2 and TRBJ1-5; TRBD1 agrees at 7 bases. V lost 4 bases to trimming and J lost 0 bases; unmatched junction nucleotides: 9. The CDR3 has 17 amino acids. The germline CDR1 and CDR2 sequences are LGHNA and YNFKEQ. The CDR3 spells CASSRKWGDSSNQPQHF. As DNA, the CDR3 is TGTGCCAGCAGCCGAAAGTGGGGGGACAGTAGCAATCAGCCCCAGCATTTT.

V and J are TRBV10-3 and TRBJ1-1; D is uncertain. Trimming removed 10 bases at V and 1 base at J, with 7 bases between. The germline V gene has CDR1 ENHRY and CDR2 SYGVKD. The CDR3 length is 11 residues. This CDR3 is CATAANTEAFF. DNA of the CDR3: TGTGCCACCGCAGCGAACACTGAAGCTTTCTTT.

V and J are TRBV5-1 and TRBJ2-5; D is uncertain. CDR1 and CDR2 from the germline V gene are SGHRS and YFSETQ. The CDR3 sequence is 19 residues long. Trimming took 2 bases from V and 3 from J, leaving 26 bases between them. CDR3 region: CASSFEPPGLGRIEETQYF. DNA for the CDR3: TGCGCCAGCAGCTTTGAGCCTCCAGGCTTAGGACGGATTGAAGAGACCCAGTACTTC. The full variable domain, its missing parts supplied by reference TRBV5-1 and TRBJ2-5, is KAGVTQTPRYLIKTRGQQVTLSCSPISGHRSVSWYQQTPGQGLQFLFEYFSETQRNKGNFPGRFSGRQFSNSRSEMNVSTLELGDSALYLCASSFEPPGLGRIEETQYFGPGTRLLVL.

The chain joins TRBV14 to TRBJ2-5; a possible D gene is TRBD1 (6 bases). This CDR3 contains 16 residues. Trimming shortened V by 5 bases and J by 3 bases, and 19 bases separated the two germline ends. Germline loops: CDR1 SGHDN, CDR2 FVKESK. The CDR3 coding sequence is TGTGCCAGCAGCGACCGCAACAGGGTATGGGAAGAGACCCAGTACTTC. Encoded protein: CASSDRNRVWEETQYF.

V is TRBV4-1 and J is TRBJ2-1; D is uncertain. V was cut by 4 bases and J by 3 bases, with 7 bases left in between. The CDR3 loop spans 13 amino acids. Germline assignment: CDR1 MGHRA and CDR2 YSYEKL. The CDR3 coding sequence is TGCGCCAGCAGCCCCATCGACTACAATGAGCAGTTCTTC. Translated, it gives CASSPIDYNEQFF.